The rows below give T cell receptor beta chains drawn from one sample of a study of blood T cell repertoires in COVID-19. The table came from immunoSEQ multiplex PCR; TCRdb's copy has only in-frame clones and leaves some out. This sample carries roughly 100,000 clones, roughly 88% of them seen once, and the ten largest clones take less than 4%. The sample taken for sequencing was peripheral blood. These receptor sequences come from a human donor in a cohort sampled during active COVID-19. CDR3s include the opening cysteine and the closing phenylalanine or tryptophan. D genes are given only for firm matches. Size tells how often a clone was seen (once, few, many) or the class of an expanded clone, and some rows leave it out.

cdr3_aa cdr3_nt clone_size v_call d_call j_call
CASSDAAPGNTIYF TGTGCCAGCTCAGACGCGGCTCCTGGAAACACCATATATTTT few TRBV25-1 . TRBJ1-3
CASKVAEAGVFGYTF TGTGCCAGTAAGGTCGCCGAGGCAGGGGTGTTTGGCTACACCTTC once TRBV19 . TRBJ1-2
CASTPGGRGNQPQHF TGTGCCAGCACCCCGGGAGGGAGAGGCAATCAGCCCCAGCATTTT few TRBV6-2/TRBV6-3 . TRBJ1-5
CASSQSQGYQETQYF TGTGCCAGCAGCCAATCACAGGGCTACCAAGAGACCCAGTACTTC . TRBV3-1/TRBV3-2 . TRBJ2-5
CASSREGVLTEAFF TGCGCCAGCAGCCGGGAGGGTGTTCTCACTGAAGCTTTCTTT . TRBV10-2 . TRBJ1-1
CASSGGHSGNTIYF TGCGCCAGCAGCGGTGGGCACTCTGGAAACACCATATATTTT . TRBV4-1 . TRBJ1-3
CASSPRGLTYEQYF TGTGCCAGTAGTCCCAGGGGGCTGACCTACGAGCAGTACTTC . TRBV19 TRBD1 TRBJ2-7
CASSQDLYGYTF TGCGCCAGCAGCCAAGATCTCTATGGCTACACCTTC once TRBV4-1 . TRBJ1-2
CASSIVAGVGNQPQHF TGTGCCAGTAGTATAGTGGCAGGGGTTGGCAATCAGCCCCAGCATTTT . TRBV19 . TRBJ1-5
CASSVGGGGNQPQHF TGTGCCAGCAGCGTAGGGGGGGGTGGCAATCAGCCCCAGCATTTT . TRBV9 . TRBJ1-5
CASTGQRIFTYEQYF TGTGCCAGCACCGGACAGCGGATTTTTACCTACGAGCAGTACTTC . TRBV28 . TRBJ2-7
CASSPQLAGVMLQYF TGTGCCAGCAGCCCGCAACTAGCGGGAGTGATGTTGCAGTACTTC . TRBV7-6 TRBD2 TRBJ2-7
CASSKRLAGENEQFF TGTGCCAGCAGCAAAAGACTAGCGGGAGAGAATGAGCAGTTCTTC . TRBV11-3 TRBD2 TRBJ2-1
CASSFRAGGNTGELFF TGTGCCAGCAGCTTCCGGGCAGGGGGGAACACCGGGGAGCTGTTTTTT . TRBV5-6 TRBD1 TRBJ2-2
CASSLAGGRVAQPQHF TGTGCCAGCAGCCTAGCTGGGGGCAGGGTGGCACAGCCCCAGCATTTT . TRBV7-2 . TRBJ1-5
CASRPSGLYNEQFF TGTGCCAGCAGGCCTAGCGGATTATACAATGAGCAGTTCTTC . TRBV7-2 TRBD2 TRBJ2-1
CASSPRLQREGSRTQYF TGTGCCAGCAGTCCCCGCCTCCAGCGGGAGGGTTCACGGACCCAGTACTTC . TRBV6-2/TRBV6-3 TRBD2 TRBJ2-5
CASSSPGRGQAGNTIYF TGTGCCAGCAGCTCCCCGGGCAGGGGGCAAGCTGGAAACACCATATATTTT . TRBV11-2 TRBD1 TRBJ1-3
CASSQGGNTEAFF TGCGCCAGCAGTCAGGGGGGGAACACTGAAGCTTTCTTT . TRBV5-1 TRBD1 TRBJ1-1
CASSQEEAGQPQHF TGCGCCAGCAGTCAAGAGGAGGCTGGTCAGCCCCAGCATTTT . TRBV4-1 . TRBJ1-5
CASSPGTSGTKNIQYF TGCGCCAGCAGCCCCGGGACTAGCGGGACCAAAAACATTCAGTACTTC . TRBV5-1 TRBD2 TRBJ2-4
CASRRAGDLYEQYF TGTGCCAGCAGAAGGGCAGGGGATTTATACGAGCAGTACTTC . TRBV11-2 . TRBJ2-7
CASTPGTNGSPLHF TGTGCCAGCACGCCGGGGACAAATGGTTCACCCCTCCACTTT . TRBV6-5 . TRBJ1-6
CASRPTVNTEAFF TGTGCCAGCAGACCGACTGTCAACACTGAAGCTTTCTTT . TRBV28 . TRBJ1-1
CASSFGIADTQYF TGTGCCAGCAGTTTCGGGATTGCAGATACGCAGTATTTT . TRBV12-3/TRBV12-4 . TRBJ2-3
CASSFEWNQPQHF TGTGCCAGCAGCTTTGAGTGGAATCAGCCCCAGCATTTT . TRBV7-9 . TRBJ1-5
CASTNPGQSMNTEAFF TGTGCCAGCACAAACCCGGGTCAATCGATGAACACTGAAGCTTTCTTT . TRBV6-6 . TRBJ1-1
CASRPRRGLYNSPLHF TGTGCCAGCAGACCGCGCCGGGGTCTATATAATTCACCCCTCCACTTT once TRBV27 . TRBJ1-6
CASSGTAAGLAGWSSYNEQFF TGCGCCAGCAGCGGAACCGCCGCGGGGCTAGCGGGGTGGAGCTCCTACAATGAGCAGTTCTTC . TRBV5-1 TRBD2 TRBJ2-1
CASSPDSNEQFF TGTGCCAGCTCACCAGACAGCAATGAGCAGTTCTTC . TRBV18 . TRBJ2-1
CASSLSGGAYEQYF TGTGCCAGCAGCTTAAGCGGGGGGGCCTACGAGCAGTACTTC . TRBV7-2 TRBD2 TRBJ2-7
CASAFGGQSGRDEQYF TGTGCCAGCGCCTTCGGGGGACAGTCTGGGCGGGACGAGCAGTACTTC . TRBV7-9 . TRBJ2-7